These 14 T cell receptor beta chains were sequenced from one sample in a study of human T cells and chemical hapten exposure. TCRdb passed the RACE reads through MiXCR, listing each CDR3 protein once. The sample holds roughly 120,000 distinct CDR3 sequences, roughly 10% seen once. Time point described: patch test 2, 6 weeks after DPC sensitization. This sample's treatment: therapeutic diphenylcyclopropenone sensitization with weekly scalp DPC. This specimen was whole blood, taken in connection with sensitization to the hapten diphenylcyclopropenone (DPC). These receptors originate from a woman aged 40 to 55 with alopecia areata. Some clones in this sample may be carry-over from other donors' samples.

The J gene is TRBJ2-5, the V gene TRBV18, with D possibly matching TRBD1 (5 bases). Deletions cut 4 bases from V and 2 bases from J, with 8 bases between. The CDR3 contains 13 residues. The germline gives CDR1 KGHSH, CDR2 LQKENI. CDR3 sequence reads: CASSLQDQETQYF. The CDR3 nucleotides are TGTGCCAGCTCACTACAGGATCAAGAGACCCAGTACTTC.

This chain joins TRBV7-2 and TRBJ2-1; no clear D. CDR3 size: 13 residues. V lost 0 bases, J lost 7 bases, and 7 bases lay in between. Germline V lookup: CDR1 SGHTA, CDR2 FQGNSA. The CDR3 here is CASSLAWENEQFF. CDR3 bases: TGTGCCAGCAGCTTAGCCTGGGAAAATGAGCAGTTCTTC.

The chain employs TRBV7-3 and TRBJ2-2; possible D gene TRBD1, 5 bases. Trimming shortened V by 4 bases and J by 7 bases, and 16 bases separated the two germline ends. From germline, CDR1 is SGHTA and CDR2 FQGTGA. CDR3 length equals 15 residues. The CDR3 nucleotides are TGTGCCAGCAGCTCGACTTCAGGGCAAGGCGGGGAGCTGTTTTTT. Translating it yields CASSSTSGQGGELFF.

This clonotype was detected many times. The chain uses TRBV4-1 and TRBJ2-4, with 8 bases fitting TRBD2. The CDR3 runs to 16 residues. With V trimmed by 4 bases and J by 3 bases, 8 bases remained unmatched. Germline assignment: CDR1 MGHRA and CDR2 YSYEKL. The CDR3 DNA reads as TGCGCCAGCAGCCTAGAGCGGGGGAGAGTCAAAAACATTCAGTACTTC. This codes for CASSLERGRVKNIQYF.

This clonotype was observed many times. This chain uses TRBV11-2 with TRBJ1-1; unclear D gene. CDR3 length: 13 amino acids. The V end lost 5 bases, the J end lost 6 bases, and 13 bases lay between the germline ends. CDR1 SGHAT and CDR2 FQNNGV come from the germline V gene. This CDR3 is CASSTPLDAEAFF. CDR3 DNA: TGTGCCAGCAGCACTCCTCTGGACGCTGAAGCTTTCTTT.

This clonotype was counted ten times or more. This rearrangement joins TRBV5-1 to TRBJ2-7; D remains unclear. Trimming removed 0 bases at V and 2 bases at J, with 15 bases between. This CDR3 is built from 16 residues. In germline, CDR1 is SGHRS, CDR2 YFSETQ. The CDR3: CASSLEAGTLPYEQYF. The CDR3, as DNA: TGCGCCAGCAGCTTGGAGGCTGGTACGCTACCCTACGAGCAGTACTTC.

Only a few counts were recorded for this clonotype. Germline and junction disagree at one end, which may indicate a read error. The V gene is TRBV4-1, the J gene TRBJ1-4; 7 positions match TRBD1. Germline assignment: CDR1 MGHRA and CDR2 YSYEKL. The CDR3 runs to 19 residues. Here the CDR3 DNA reads TGCGCCAGCAGCGAAGACCCCTTCCCTCTGACAGGGCCGGAAGAAAAACTGTTTTTT. Its protein product is CASSEDPFPLTGPEEKLFF.

Only a few counts were recorded for this clonotype. The chain couples TRBV12-3 or TRBV12-4 to TRBJ2-5; D is perhaps TRBD1 (6 bases). The CDR3 is made up of 14 amino acids. V dropped 5 bases and J dropped 3 bases, with 13 bases sitting between them. The DNA of the CDR3 is TGTGCCAGCAGTCCCTACAGGGCGGAAGAGACCCAGTACTTC. It yields the protein CASSPYRAEETQYF.

The table lists this clonotype with a few counts. This chain links TRBV10-3 with TRBJ2-1; a weak D match, TRBD1 (5 bases). Between the trimmed V and J ends, which lost 8 bases and 4 bases, there was a span of 15 bases. Per germline, CDR1 ENHRY and CDR2 SYGVKD. This CDR3 is built from 14 residues. CDR3: CAILSGAAYNEQFF. In DNA, the CDR3 is TGTGCCATCCTGAGTGGGGCGGCGTACAATGAGCAGTTCTTC.

This clonotype was found a few times. The chain joins TRBV27 to TRBJ1-1, with D uncertain. The V end lost 5 bases, the J end lost 4 bases, and 11 bases lay between the germline ends. CDR1 MNHEY and CDR2 SMNVEV come from the germline V gene (reference sequence). The CDR3 runs 13 residues. CDR3 residues: CASSLYKGTEAFF. Written as DNA, the CDR3 is TGTGCCAGCAGTCTTTACAAGGGCACTGAAGCTTTCTTT.

This clonotype was seen more than once but under ten times. J is TRBJ2-4 and V is TRBV6-6; D might be TRBD1 (5 bases). V lost 6 bases, J lost 2 bases, and 14 bases lay in between. CDR3 length: 15 residues. Germline values: CDR1 MNHNY, CDR2 SVGAGI (reference sequence). CDR3 sequence (DNA): TGTGCCAGCAGGGACACCCGTGGAACCAAAAACATTCAGTACTTC. It specifies CASRDTRGTKNIQYF.

This clonotype was observed many times. CDR3 sequence: CASSLGQGEDTQYF. In nucleotides, the CDR3 is TGTGCCAGCAGCTTGGGACAGGGAGAGGATACGCAGTATTTT. The chain employs TRBV5-6 and TRBJ2-3; 7 bases fit TRBD1. Trimming cost V 0 bases and J 6 bases; bases outside gene matches: 4. The CDR3 runs to 14 residues. Germline V gene sequence: CDR1 SGHDT, CDR2 YYEEEE.

This chain uses TRBV2 with TRBJ2-4; tentatively, D is TRBD1 (5 bases). Between the trimmed V and J ends, which lost 6 bases and 2 bases, there was a span of 14 bases. The V gene's germline CDR1 is SNHLY and CDR2 FYNNEI. The CDR3 is 15 amino acids. The CDR3 bases are TGTGCCAGCAGCGACCCAGGGTTATCCAAAAACATTCAGTACTTC. Its translation is CASSDPGLSKNIQYF.

The chain combines TRBV20-1 with TRBJ1-5, with D perhaps TRBD1 (5 bases). Germline CDR1 is DFQATT and CDR2 is SNEGSKA (reference sequence). CDR3 length: 17 residues. V lost 0 bases, J lost 6 bases, and 21 bases lay in between. The CDR3 nucleotides read TGCAGTGCTAGAGAAAGAGTTCGGGACCATTGGTCTCAGCCCCAGCATTTT. Amino acids: CSARERVRDHWSQPQHF.